This T cell receptor (beta chain) was identified in a study of T cells after yellow fever vaccination. CDR1 LGHNA and CDR2 YNFKEQ come from the germline V gene. The CDR3 is made up of 19 amino acids. V lost 4 bases to trimming and J lost 5 bases; unmatched junction nucleotides: 16. TCRdb reprocessed the 5' RACE reads with MiXCR, giving one entry per CDR3 protein. This sample has 300,000 to 400,000 distinct CDR3 sequences; about 10% occur once, and the top ten carry over 3%. This chain links TRBV4-2 with TRBJ1-6; 8 nucleotides agree with TRBD1. The receptor comes from a man aged 18 to 35 who received the YFV17D yellow fever vaccine. The input for sequencing was CD4+ T cells sorted from PBMCs, taken 45 days after the yellow fever booster vaccination. The CDR3: CASSRLMEPQGADNSPLHF. As DNA, the CDR3 is TGTGCCAGCAGCCGGCTTATGGAACCCCAGGGGGCGGATAATTCACCCCTCCACTTT.